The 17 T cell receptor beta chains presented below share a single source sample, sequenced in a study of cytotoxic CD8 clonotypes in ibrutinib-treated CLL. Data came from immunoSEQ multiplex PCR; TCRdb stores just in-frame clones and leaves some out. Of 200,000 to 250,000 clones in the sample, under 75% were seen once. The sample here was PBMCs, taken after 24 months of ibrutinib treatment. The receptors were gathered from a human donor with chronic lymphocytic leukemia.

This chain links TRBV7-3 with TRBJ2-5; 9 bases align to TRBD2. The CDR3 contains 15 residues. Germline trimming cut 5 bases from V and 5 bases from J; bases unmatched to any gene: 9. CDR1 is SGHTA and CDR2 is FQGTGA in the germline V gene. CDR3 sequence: CASSPIAGAGETQYF. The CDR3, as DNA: TGTGCCAGCAGCCCGATAGCGGGAGCGGGGGAGACCCAGTACTTC.

CDR3 nucleotides: TGTGCCTCGAGGGGACTAGGGGCTGAGCAGTTCTTC. Translating it yields CASRGLGAEQFF. The rearrangement uses TRBV9 and TRBJ2-1, with TRBD2 identical over 8 bases. CDR1 and CDR2 (germline): SGDLS, YYNGEE. V gave up 10 bases and J gave up 9 bases; unmatched junction bases: 9. CDR3 length: 12 residues.

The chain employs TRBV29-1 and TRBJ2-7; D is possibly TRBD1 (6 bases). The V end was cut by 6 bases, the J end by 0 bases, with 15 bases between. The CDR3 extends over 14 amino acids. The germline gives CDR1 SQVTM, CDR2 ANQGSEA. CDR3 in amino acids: CSVVPGTPSYEQYF. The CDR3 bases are TGCAGCGTCGTTCCCGGGACACCCTCCTACGAGCAGTACTTC.

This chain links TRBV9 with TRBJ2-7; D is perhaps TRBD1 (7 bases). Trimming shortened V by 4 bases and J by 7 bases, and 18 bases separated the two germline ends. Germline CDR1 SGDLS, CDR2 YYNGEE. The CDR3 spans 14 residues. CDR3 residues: CASSPRQGREEQYF. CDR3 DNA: TGTGCCAGCAGCCCCCGACAGGGCCGGGAGGAGCAGTACTTC.

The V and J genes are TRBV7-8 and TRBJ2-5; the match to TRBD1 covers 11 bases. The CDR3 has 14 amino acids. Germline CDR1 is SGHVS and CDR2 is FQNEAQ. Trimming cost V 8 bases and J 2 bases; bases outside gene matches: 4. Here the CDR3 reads CASRGTGGQETQYF. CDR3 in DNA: TGTGCCAGCCGGGGGACAGGGGGACAAGAGACCCAGTACTTC.

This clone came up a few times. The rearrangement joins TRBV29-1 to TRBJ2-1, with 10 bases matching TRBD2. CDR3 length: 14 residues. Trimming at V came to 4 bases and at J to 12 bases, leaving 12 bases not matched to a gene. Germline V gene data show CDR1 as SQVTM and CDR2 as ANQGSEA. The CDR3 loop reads CSVVAVAGGRVQFF. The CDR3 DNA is TGCAGCGTTGTAGCGGTAGCGGGAGGACGAGTGCAGTTCTTC.

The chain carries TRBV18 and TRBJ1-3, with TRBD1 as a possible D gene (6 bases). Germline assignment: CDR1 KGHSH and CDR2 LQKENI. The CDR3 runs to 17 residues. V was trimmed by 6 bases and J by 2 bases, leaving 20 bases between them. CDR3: CASSDSAVRGAGNTIYF. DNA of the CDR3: TGTGCCAGCTCGGACAGCGCGGTGAGAGGGGCTGGAAACACCATATATTTT.

CDR3 sequence: CASREGGGGYGYTF. As DNA, the CDR3 is TGTGCCAGCAGGGAGGGAGGGGGAGGCTATGGCTACACCTTC. The genes are TRBV6-5 and TRBJ1-2, with D maybe TRBD1 (6 bases). The germline V and J ends were trimmed by 6 bases and 4 bases, with 15 bases remaining between them. Germline assignment: CDR1 MNHEY and CDR2 SVGAGI. The CDR3 totals 14 residues.

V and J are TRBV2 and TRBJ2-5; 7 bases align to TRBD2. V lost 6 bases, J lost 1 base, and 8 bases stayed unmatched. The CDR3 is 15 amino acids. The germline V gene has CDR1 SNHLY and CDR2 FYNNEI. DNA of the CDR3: TGTGCCAGCAGCGATATGGGACTACTCCAAGAGACCCAGTACTTC. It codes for CASSDMGLLQETQYF.

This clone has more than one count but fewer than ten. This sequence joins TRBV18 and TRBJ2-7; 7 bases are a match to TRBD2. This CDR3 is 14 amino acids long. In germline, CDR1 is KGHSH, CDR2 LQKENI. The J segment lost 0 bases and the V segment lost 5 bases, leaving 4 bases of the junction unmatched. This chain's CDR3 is CASSYSGYSYEQYF. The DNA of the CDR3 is TGTGCCAGCTCATATAGCGGGTACTCCTACGAGCAGTACTTC.

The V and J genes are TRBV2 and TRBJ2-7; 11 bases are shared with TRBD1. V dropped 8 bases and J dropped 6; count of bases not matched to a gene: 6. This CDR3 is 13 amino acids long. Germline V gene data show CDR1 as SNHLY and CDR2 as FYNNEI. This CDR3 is CASGGQGGSEQYF. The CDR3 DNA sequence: TGTGCCAGCGGGGGACAGGGGGGTAGCGAGCAGTACTTC.

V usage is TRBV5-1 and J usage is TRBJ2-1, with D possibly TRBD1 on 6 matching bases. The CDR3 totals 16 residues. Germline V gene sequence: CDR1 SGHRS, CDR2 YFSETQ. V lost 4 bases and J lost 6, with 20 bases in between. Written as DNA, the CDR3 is TGCGCCAGCAGCGTATCCGGGACACTTCGCCGCAATGAGCAGTTCTTC. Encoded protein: CASSVSGTLRRNEQFF.

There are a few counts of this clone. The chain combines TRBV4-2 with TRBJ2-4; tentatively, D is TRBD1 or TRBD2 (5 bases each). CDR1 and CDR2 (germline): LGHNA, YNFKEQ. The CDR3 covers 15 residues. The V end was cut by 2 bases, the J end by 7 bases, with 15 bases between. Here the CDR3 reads CASSQNQIEGNIQYF. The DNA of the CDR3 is TGTGCCAGCAGCCAAAACCAAATCGAGGGGAACATTCAGTACTTC.

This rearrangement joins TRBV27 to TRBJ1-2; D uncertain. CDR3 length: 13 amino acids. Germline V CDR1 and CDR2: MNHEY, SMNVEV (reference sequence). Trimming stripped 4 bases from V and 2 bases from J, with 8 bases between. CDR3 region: CASSSPLNYGYTF. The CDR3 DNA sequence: TGTGCCAGCAGTTCCCCACTGAACTATGGCTACACCTTC.

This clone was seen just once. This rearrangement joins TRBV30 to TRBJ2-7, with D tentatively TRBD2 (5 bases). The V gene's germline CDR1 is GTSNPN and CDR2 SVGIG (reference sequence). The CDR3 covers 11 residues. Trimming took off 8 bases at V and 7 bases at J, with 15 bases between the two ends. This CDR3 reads CAHGRDLEQYF. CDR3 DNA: TGTGCCCACGGACGGGATCTAGAGCAGTACTTC.

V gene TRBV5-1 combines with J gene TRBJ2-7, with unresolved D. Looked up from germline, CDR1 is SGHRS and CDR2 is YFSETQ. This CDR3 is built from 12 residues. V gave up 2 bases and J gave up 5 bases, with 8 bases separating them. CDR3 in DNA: TGCGCCAGCAGCTTTTCTGGAGACGAGCAGTACTTC. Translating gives CASSFSGDEQYF.

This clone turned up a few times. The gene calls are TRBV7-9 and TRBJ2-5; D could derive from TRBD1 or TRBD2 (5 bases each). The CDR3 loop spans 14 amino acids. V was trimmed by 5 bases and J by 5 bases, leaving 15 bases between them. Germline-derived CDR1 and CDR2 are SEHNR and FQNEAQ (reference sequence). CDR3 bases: TGTGCCAGCAGCCCGAGAGGGGTTCTTGAGACCCAGTACTTC. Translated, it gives CASSPRGVLETQYF.